The rows below give T cell receptor beta chains drawn from one sample of a study of OX40 agonist ivuxolimab in advanced cancers. Here immunoSEQ multiplex PCR was the method, and the copy in TCRdb shows in-frame clones only, minus some. This sample has around 60,000 clones, with around 87% found just once. This specimen consisted of CD4+ or CD8+ T cells sorted from blood, obtained in a trial of the OX40 agonist ivuxolimab. The receptors were gathered from an adult with an advanced solid tumor such as melanoma, head and neck, liver or kidney cancer. CDR3s include the opening cysteine and the closing phenylalanine or tryptophan. A D gene is named only where the DNA matches it firmly. The size field is filled for only some rows; it gives once, few, many or a size class.

d_call	cdr3_length	v_call	clone_size	j_call	cdr3_nt	cdr3_aa
.	16	TRBV5-6	few	TRBJ1-6	TGTGCCAGCAGCCCAGGACACCTAACAATAAATTCACCCCTCCACTTT	CASSPGHLTINSPLHF
.	15	TRBV15	once	TRBJ2-3	TGTGCCACCAGCAGAGTCGTCGGGCAGGCAGATACGCAGTATTTT	CATSRVVGQADTQYF
TRBD1	17	TRBV18	.	TRBJ1-5	TGTGCCAGCTCACCAGGTGGGGGACAGGGGGCCAATCAGCCCCAGCATTTT	CASSPGGGQGANQPQHF
TRBD2	16	TRBV28	.	TRBJ2-1	TGTGCCAGCAGTTTATGGGCGGGAGGTCCAATCAATGAGCAGTTCTTC	CASSLWAGGPINEQFF
TRBD1	16	TRBV18	once	TRBJ2-2	TGTGCCAGCTCTCGCACAGGGGGCACGAACGTCGGGGAGCTGTTTTTT	CASSRTGGTNVGELFF
TRBD1	14	TRBV9	.	TRBJ2-7	TGTGCCAGCAGCGCGGACAGGGCTGCCTACGAGCAGTACTTC	CASSADRAAYEQYF
TRBD1	14	TRBV6-6	.	TRBJ2-7	TGTGCCAGCAGACGACAGGGGGGCTCCTACGAGCAGTACTTC	CASRRQGGSYEQYF
TRBD1	14	TRBV6-5	.	TRBJ1-2	TGTGCCAGCAGTACCGGGACAGAGCGCTATGGCTACACCTTC	CASSTGTERYGYTF
TRBD1	15	TRBV6-5	few	TRBJ2-5	TGTGCCAGCAGCTATAGGACAGGACCCCAAGAGACCCAGTACTTC	CASSYRTGPQETQYF
TRBD1	14	TRBV5-6	.	TRBJ1-5	TGTGCCAGCAGCATAGGGACAGGGGGTCAGCCCCAGCATTTT	CASSIGTGGQPQHF
.	12	TRBV6-5	.	TRBJ1-5	TGTGCCAGCAGAGGACCCGATCAGCCCCAGCATTTT	CASRGPDQPQHF
TRBD1	15	TRBV5-5	.	TRBJ1-5	TGTGCCAGCAGCAAAGGGACAGGGGGCAAGCAGCCCCAGCATTTT	CASSKGTGGKQPQHF
.	14	TRBV5-1	.	TRBJ2-2	TGCGCCAGCAGGTACAACGCGAACACCGGGGAGCTGTTTTTT	CASRYNANTGELFF
.	15	TRBV19	.	TRBJ2-3	TGTGCCAGTTGCGGGACGGAGCTTGGAGGGGATACGCAGTATTTT	CASCGTELGGDTQYF
.	11	TRBV20-1	.	TRBJ2-3	TGCAGTGCTAGAGTCCCAGATACGCAGTATTTT	CSARVPDTQYF
.	14	TRBV2	.	TRBJ1-5	TGTGCCAGCAGAGGAGGGGCCGCGGCCCAGCCCCAGCATTTT	CASRGGAAAQPQHF
TRBD2	16	TRBV9	.	TRBJ2-3	TGTGCCAGCAGTTTAGCTAGCGGGAGGAACACAGATACGCAGTATTTT	CASSLASGRNTDTQYF
.	14	TRBV30	once	TRBJ1-2	TGTGCCTGGAGGCGGGCCTTGAGGAACTATGGCTACACCTTC	CAWRRALRNYGYTF
.	14	TRBV18	.	TRBJ1-1	TGTGCCAGCTCACTCCAACGGCGGGATACTGAAGCTTTCTTT	CASSLQRRDTEAFF
TRBD1	12	TRBV6-5	few	TRBJ1-1	TGTGCCAGCAGTTACGGACAGGGGGGAGCTTTCTTT	CASSYGQGGAFF
.	14	TRBV28	.	TRBJ2-2	TGTGCCAGCAGAAGAATAACGAACACCGGGGAGCTGTTTTTT	CASRRITNTGELFF
TRBD2	16	TRBV6-6	.	TRBJ2-3	TGTGCCAGCAGTCGTGGACTAGCGGGCCTCACAGATACGCAGTATTTT	CASSRGLAGLTDTQYF
.	16	TRBV21-1	.	TRBJ2-3	TGTGCCAGCAGCAAATTGGGGACTAGCGAGGTTGATACGCAGTATTTT	CASSKLGTSEVDTQYF
TRBD1	14	TRBV6-1	.	TRBJ2-1	TGTGCCATCACAGAGAGGGACAGGGCGTATGAGCAGTTCTTC	CAITERDRAYEQFF
.	15	TRBV11-2	.	TRBJ1-1	TGTGCCAGCAGCTTAGGCGGGGAAATAAACACTGAAGCTTTCTTT	CASSLGGEINTEAFF
.	15	TRBV5-8	.	TRBJ2-7	TGTGCCAGCAGCCACCCGCGGGGCCACTCCTACGAGCAGTACTTC	CASSHPRGHSYEQYF
.	13	TRBV11-3	.	TRBJ2-1	TGTGCCAGCAGCCGGGACACGGGCAATGAGCAGTTCTTC	CASSRDTGNEQFF
.	11	TRBV5-6	.	TRBJ2-5	TGTGCCAGCAGCTTCCAAGAGACCCAGTACTTC	CASSFQETQYF
.	11	TRBV6-6	few	TRBJ2-7	TGTGCCAGCACCTACGGGTACGAGCAGTACTTC	CASTYGYEQYF
.	13	TRBV11-2	.	TRBJ2-5	TGTGCCAGCAGCTTAGGGACGGGGGAGACCCAGTACTTC	CASSLGTGETQYF
TRBD1	16	TRBV15	.	TRBJ2-7	TGTGCCACCAGCAGGCTTAGGACAGGAAGCTCCTACGAGCAGTACTTC	CATSRLRTGSSYEQYF
.	13	TRBV11-3	.	TRBJ1-1	TGTGCCAGCAGCTTAAGCGGGAACACTGAAGCTTTCTTT	CASSLSGNTEAFF
.	13	TRBV27	.	TRBJ2-5	TGTGCCAGCAGTTCATGGACCGGGAAGACCCAGTACTTC	CASSSWTGKTQYF
.	14	TRBV18	.	TRBJ1-2	TGTGCCAGCTCCCCTGACAGGACCTACTATGGCTACACCTTC	CASSPDRTYYGYTF
TRBD2	17	TRBV7-3	.	TRBJ2-3	TGTGCCAGCAGCCACGCTGGAAGCGGGAGTGGGGCAGATACGCAGTATTTT	CASSHAGSGSGADTQYF
.	14	TRBV7-9	once	TRBJ2-7	TGTGCCAGCAGCTTAGTCGGCAGAGCCTACGAGCAGTACTTC	CASSLVGRAYEQYF
.	12	TRBV7-7	few	TRBJ2-2	TGTGCTAGCAGCCCACCCTCCGGGGAGCTGTTTTTT	CASSPPSGELFF
TRBD2	14	TRBV28	.	TRBJ2-1	TGTGCCAGCTGGGGGAGGGCCTCCTACAATGAGCAGTTCTTC	CASWGRASYNEQFF